The 24 T cell receptor beta chains reported below all come from one sample, sequenced in a study of T cell changes during pregnancy in multiple sclerosis. The table came from immunoSEQ multiplex PCR; TCRdb's copy has only in-frame clones and leaves some out. Of tens of thousands of clones listed, 90% to 95% are singletons. The specimen was peripheral blood, collected in the second trimester of pregnancy. Receptors originate from a female donor in good health, enrolled as a control in a pregnancy study.

V gene TRBV7-9 combines with J gene TRBJ1-1; D is unresolved. The CDR3 is made up of 16 amino acids. The V and J ends lost 5 bases and 2 bases respectively, with 18 bases between them. The germline CDR1 and CDR2 sequences are SEHNR and FQNEAQ (reference sequence). CDR3 coding DNA: TGTGCCAGCAGCCAGGCGCCACGGGAGCTAAACACTGAAGCTTTCTTT. Protein sequence: CASSQAPRELNTEAFF.

This clone was observed once. This chain connects TRBV6-5 to TRBJ1-2, with 9 bases aligning to TRBD1. Trimming took 11 bases from V and 5 from J; bases not matched to a gene: 9. CDR1 is MNHEY and CDR2 is SVGAGI in the germline V gene. The CDR3 loop spans 13 amino acids. The CDR3 bases are TGTGCCGTACCGGACAGGGGAAGATATGGCTACACCTTC. Its protein is CAVPDRGRYGYTF.

This clone is a singleton in its sample. The rearrangement joins TRBV9 to TRBJ2-7; 8 bases line up with TRBD2. The germline V gene encodes CDR1 SGDLS and CDR2 YYNGEE. V lost 4 bases and J lost 0; bases outside the gene matches: 3. The CDR3 spans 14 residues. CDR3 residues: CASSRGGSSYEQYF. Here the CDR3 DNA reads TGTGCCAGCAGCCGCGGGGGGAGCTCCTACGAGCAGTACTTC.

The rearrangement uses TRBV19 and TRBJ2-3; D is possibly TRBD1 (6 bases). Germline CDR1 reads LNHDA; CDR2 reads SQIVND (reference sequence). The CDR3 has 15 residues. The germline V and J ends were trimmed by 1 base and 0 bases, with 8 bases remaining between them. Here the CDR3 reads CASSIATGSTDTQYF. The CDR3 nucleotides read TGTGCCAGTAGTATAGCGACAGGAAGCACAGATACGCAGTATTTT.

This chain links TRBV10-3 with TRBJ2-2, with 12 bases matching TRBD2. This CDR3 comprises 15 residues. With V trimmed by 10 bases and J by 4 bases, 7 bases remained unmatched. Germline values: CDR1 ENHRY, CDR2 SYGVKD. This chain's CDR3 is CASLAGGRGTGELFF. DNA for the CDR3: TGTGCCAGCCTAGCGGGAGGGCGCGGCACCGGGGAGCTGTTTTTT.

V gene TRBV2 combines with J gene TRBJ1-5; 12 nucleotides agree with TRBD1. Germline CDR1 reads SNHLY; CDR2 reads FYNNEI. This CDR3 spans 17 amino acids. Trimming cost V 6 bases and J 0 bases; bases outside gene matches: 6. This chain's CDR3 is CASRRDRGPYSNQPQHF. For the CDR3, the DNA is TGTGCCAGCAGGCGGGACAGGGGGCCGTATAGCAATCAGCCCCAGCATTTT.

This chain joins TRBV11-2 and TRBJ2-5, with D perhaps matching TRBD2 (7 bases). CDR1 SGHAT and CDR2 FQNNGV come from the germline V gene. V was trimmed by 5 bases and J by 5 bases, leaving 21 bases between them. The CDR3 sequence is 16 residues long. The CDR3 is CASSLGRGAFIETQYF. CDR3 in DNA: TGTGCCAGCAGCCTTGGCCGGGGGGCGTTTATCGAGACCCAGTACTTC. The whole variable domain, filled in from reference TRBV11-2 and TRBJ2-5, reads EAGVAQSPRYKIIEKRQSVAFWCNPISGHATLYWYQQILGQGPKLLIQFQNNGVVDDSQLPKDRFSAERLKGVDSTLKIQPAKLEDSAVYLCASSLGRGAFIETQYFGPGTRLLVL.

The chain has TRBV11-2 and TRBJ2-2; D is unclear. Germline V gene sequence: CDR1 SGHAT, CDR2 FQNNGV. This CDR3 is built from 16 residues. V lost 5 bases and J 0 bases, leaving 13 bases between the germline ends. The CDR3 nucleotides are TGTGCCAGCAGCCCTCAACGGGTCGCGAACACCGGGGAGCTGTTTTTT. Amino acids: CASSPQRVANTGELFF.

This clone was counted once. The chain couples TRBV2 to TRBJ2-7; TRBD1 matches at 8 bases. This CDR3 spans 14 amino acids. Trimming removed 10 bases from V and 3 bases from J; junction bases left unmatched: 11. In germline, CDR1 is SNHLY, CDR2 FYNNEI. The CDR3 region has the DNA TGTGCCACCGTCGGGCAGGGGGCCCTCTACGAGCAGTACTTC. Its translation is CATVGQGALYEQYF.

The chain has TRBV4-1 and TRBJ2-1; 9 bases are a match to TRBD1. V trimming: 4 bases; J trimming: 7 bases; junction bases outside the gene matches: 11. The germline gives CDR1 MGHRA, CDR2 YSYEKL. The CDR3 has 16 residues. Here the CDR3 reads CASSPYWDREVNEQFF. The CDR3 DNA is TGCGCCAGCAGCCCATACTGGGACAGGGAGGTGAATGAGCAGTTCTTC.

The V call is TRBV6-5, the J call TRBJ2-7, with 10 bases that match TRBD1. CDR3 length: 14 amino acids. Germline CDR1 MNHEY, CDR2 SVGAGI. V was pared by 6 bases and J by 6 bases, with 8 bases of the junction left unmatched. CDR3 region: CASRAPGQGLEQYF. The CDR3 DNA follows: TGTGCCAGCAGGGCACCGGGACAGGGGCTCGAGCAGTACTTC.

J is TRBJ2-5 and V is TRBV29-1; TRBD1 aligns across 7 bases. The CDR3 runs to 13 residues. After removal of 3 bases from V and 4 bases from J, the junction contained 5 bases not matched to a gene. Germline V gene data show CDR1 as SQVTM and CDR2 as ANQGSEA. This CDR3 is CSVELTGRETQYF. The CDR3 DNA reads TGCAGCGTTGAGCTGACAGGGAGAGAGACCCAGTACTTC.

The chain couples TRBV19 to TRBJ2-1; no reliable D call. This CDR3 comprises 12 residues. The germline V gene encodes CDR1 LNHDA and CDR2 SQIVND (reference sequence). V lost 3 bases, J lost 7 bases, and 7 bases lay in between. The CDR3 protein is CASSIRRNEQFF. DNA of the CDR3: TGTGCCAGTAGTATCCGGCGGAATGAGCAGTTCTTC.

The J gene is TRBJ1-3, the V gene TRBV28, with 9 positions matching TRBD1. CDR1 and CDR2 (germline): MDHEN, SYDVKM. V lost 7 bases, J lost 4 bases, and 5 bases stayed unmatched. This CDR3 region has 14 residues. This CDR3 is CASKQGARGNTIYF. The CDR3 DNA follows: TGTGCCAGCAAACAGGGGGCGCGAGGAAACACCATATATTTT.

The chain has TRBV5-1 and TRBJ1-1; D remains ambiguous. Looked up from germline, CDR1 is SGHRS and CDR2 is YFSETQ. V gave up 4 bases and J gave up 6 bases, with 16 bases separating them. There are 14 residues in the CDR3. CDR3 coding DNA: TGCGCCAGCAGCACGGGAGGGAAGTTGGCTGAAGCTTTCTTT. Residues: CASSTGGKLAEAFF.

V usage is TRBV7-9 and J usage is TRBJ2-1; D possibly corresponds to TRBD2 (6 bases). Germline V gives CDR1 SEHNR, CDR2 FQNEAQ (reference sequence). The germline V and J ends were trimmed by 4 bases and 14 bases, with 12 bases remaining between them. CDR3 length: 11 residues. CDR3 bases: TGTGCCAGCAGCTGGTCGGGGGAAGAGTTCTTC. This gives the protein CASSWSGEEFF. Looking up the rest from reference TRBV7-9 and TRBJ2-1 gives the full variable domain: DTGVSQNPRHKITKRGQNVTFRCDPISEHNRLYWYRQTLGQGPEFLTYFQNEAQLEKSRLLSDRFSAERPKGSFSTLEIQRTEQGDSAMYLCASSWSGEEFFGPGTRLTVL.

The gene calls are TRBV6-4 and TRBJ2-3, with D possibly matching TRBD2 (6 bases). This CDR3 is 13 amino acids long. V lost 2 bases, J lost 9 bases, and 12 bases lay in between. The germline V gene has CDR1 MRHNA and CDR2 SNTAGT. CDR3 protein: CASSDPAGLTQYF. The CDR3 bases are TGTGCCAGCAGTGACCCAGCGGGCCTGACGCAGTATTTT.

V and J are TRBV30 and TRBJ1-2; tentatively, D is TRBD1 (5 bases). The length of the CDR3 is 15 residues. V was trimmed by 4 bases and J by 0 bases, leaving 15 bases between them. The V gene's germline CDR1 is GTSNPN and CDR2 SVGIG (reference sequence). Written as DNA, the CDR3 is TGTGCCTGGAACAAAAGGGGATCGGCTAACTATGGCTACACCTTC. It specifies CAWNKRGSANYGYTF.

The chain links TRBV6-5 to TRBJ1-1, with a weak D call TRBD1 (6 bases). This CDR3 has 14 amino acids. Trimming stripped 2 bases from V and 1 base from J, with 8 bases between. Germline CDR1 MNHEY, CDR2 SVGAGI. CDR3 DNA sequence: TGTGCCAGCAGTTACGGGGGGGCGAACACTGAAGCTTTCTTT. Translating it yields CASSYGGANTEAFF.

The rearrangement joins TRBV6-5 to TRBJ1-1; D remains unclear. Germline V gene lookup returns CDR1 MNHEY and CDR2 SVGAGI. The V and J ends lost 5 bases and 1 base respectively, with 14 bases between them. The CDR3 runs 15 residues. CDR3 nucleotides: TGTGCCAGCAGTCCCTTCGAGGAAGGGAACACTGAAGCTTTCTTT. Translated: CASSPFEEGNTEAFF.

The chain joins TRBV18 to TRBJ2-3, with TRBD2 identical over 7 bases. J gave up 0 bases and V 5 bases, and 5 bases lay outside the gene matches. Germline V gene sequence: CDR1 KGHSH, CDR2 LQKENI. The CDR3 length is 15 residues. The DNA for the CDR3 is TGTGCCAGCTCATTACTAGCGTCTAGCACAGATACGCAGTATTTT. Protein: CASSLLASSTDTQYF.

The J gene is TRBJ2-7, the V gene TRBV6-1, with TRBD2 identical over 7 bases. Germline values: CDR1 MNHNS, CDR2 SASEGT. The length of the CDR3 is 14 residues. The J segment lost 7 bases and the V segment lost 4 bases, leaving 10 bases of the junction unmatched. The CDR3 spells CASSASSGLGEQYF. The CDR3 DNA is TGTGCCAGCAGTGCGTCTAGCGGATTGGGGGAGCAGTACTTC.

The gene calls are TRBV28 and TRBJ2-6; no reliable D call. Germline values: CDR1 MDHEN, CDR2 SYDVKM. This CDR3 has 16 amino acids. Trimming pared 5 bases from V and 0 bases from J, leaving 11 bases between. CDR3 DNA sequence: TGTGCCAGCAGTCCCGCGGCGCACTCTGGGGCCAACGTCCTGACTTTC. It yields the protein CASSPAAHSGANVLTF.

CDR3 in DNA: TGTGCCATCAGTGAGTGGGGGGATTCGTACAATGAGCAGTTCTTC. It codes for CAISEWGDSYNEQFF. The J gene is TRBJ2-1, the V gene TRBV10-3, with D perhaps TRBD2 (6 bases). Trimming took off 1 base at V and 4 bases at J, with 11 bases between the two ends. Looked up from germline, CDR1 is ENHRY and CDR2 is SYGVKD. The CDR3 extends over 15 amino acids.